The clone carrying this T cell receptor beta chain was recorded only once. Its target is not known. These data belong to a study of shared clonotypes between healthy human individuals. Background on the study: In total, the donors were two women and a few men aged 18 to 49. The plates for each donor numbered three CD4 naive, three CD4 memory, two CD8 naive and one CD8 memory.

Study-level points and caveats: Investigators collected only blood, and repertoires in tissues likely differ. Sequencing depth was a factor that was expected to affect clonotype sharing among donors.

Between the trimmed V and J ends, which lost 6 bases and 2 bases, there was a span of 17 bases. This CDR3 is 15 amino acids long. CDR1 is MDHEN, CDR2 SYDVKM, per germline. Here immunoSEQ multiplex PCR was the method, and the copy in TCRdb shows in-frame clones only, minus some. The sample includes roughly 520,000 clones, roughly 95% of them seen just once. The sample taken for sequencing was naive CD4+ T cells sorted from blood. Subset reported: CD45RA+ positively selected. The TCR originated in a woman aged 30 to 39 in good health. The chain carries TRBV28 and TRBJ2-7; D unclear. CDR3 loop: CASSTPQPGTYEQYF. In DNA form, the CDR3 reads TGTGCCAGCAGCACCCCCCAGCCAGGTACCTACGAGCAGTACTTC. The variable domain in full, with the rest retrieved from reference TRBV28 and TRBJ2-7, is DVKVTQSSRYLVKRTGEKVFLECVQDMDHENMFWYRQDPGLGLRLIYFSYDVKMKEKGDIPEGYSVSREKKERFSLILESASTNQTSMYLCASSTPQPGTYEQYFGPGTRLTVT.